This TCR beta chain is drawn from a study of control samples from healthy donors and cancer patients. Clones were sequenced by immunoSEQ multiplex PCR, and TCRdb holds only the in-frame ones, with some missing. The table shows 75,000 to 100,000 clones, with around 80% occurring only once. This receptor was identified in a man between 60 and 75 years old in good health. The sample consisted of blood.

The DNA of the CDR3 is TGCGCCAGCAGGGCCAGCTCCGGGGGAACAGATACGCAGTATTTT. It translates to CASRASSGGTDTQYF. V gene TRBV4-1 combines with J gene TRBJ2-3; TRBD2 might be the D (6 bases). With 6 bases removed from V and 3 bases from J, the gap between germline ends came to 16 bases. In germline, CDR1 is MGHRA, CDR2 YSYEKL. The CDR3 is made up of 15 amino acids.